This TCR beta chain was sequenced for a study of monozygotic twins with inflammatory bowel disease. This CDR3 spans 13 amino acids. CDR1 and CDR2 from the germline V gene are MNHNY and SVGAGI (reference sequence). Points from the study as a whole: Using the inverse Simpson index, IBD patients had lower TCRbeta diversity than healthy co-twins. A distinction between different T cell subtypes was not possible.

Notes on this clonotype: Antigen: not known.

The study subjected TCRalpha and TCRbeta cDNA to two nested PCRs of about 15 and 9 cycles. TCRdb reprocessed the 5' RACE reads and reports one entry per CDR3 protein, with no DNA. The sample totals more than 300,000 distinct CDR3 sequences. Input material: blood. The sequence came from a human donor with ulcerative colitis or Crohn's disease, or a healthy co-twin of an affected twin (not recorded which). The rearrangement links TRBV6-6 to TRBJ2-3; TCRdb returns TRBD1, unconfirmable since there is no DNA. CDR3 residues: CASDGGGTDTQYF.